This note documents a single TCR beta chain sequence. Its antigen is not identified. Sequenced by immunoSEQ multiplex PCR; TCRdb stores in-frame clones only, minus some. The data show tens of thousands of clones, around 90% seen once. The entry originates in a study of T cells after posttransplantation cyclophosphamide. Points from the study as a whole: Blood and skin or GI T cell repertoires showed limited TRB overlap.

This CDR3 has 14 residues. The J segment lost 5 bases and the V segment lost 4 bases, leaving 6 bases of the junction unmatched. The germline V gene has CDR1 MNHEY and CDR2 SVGAGI. Methotrexate plus calcineurin inhibitor accompanied controls' myeloablative marrow transplants; sampling was 1 year later. V usage is TRBV6-5 and J usage is TRBJ2-3, with TRBD2 matching over 7 bases. Here the sequenced sample was PBMCs, taken after an allogeneic stem cell transplant with a calcineurin inhibitor and methotrexate. This TCR came from a female patient between 50 and 59 years old who received an allogeneic stem cell transplant from an unrelated donor, was CMV-positive, and had chronic GVHD only. Some T cells may be transferred from the graft donor. CDR3 sequence (DNA): TGTGCCAGCAGTTCCGTGGGCGGGGGAGATACGCAGTATTTT. The encoded protein is CASSSVGGGDTQYF.